This T cell receptor (beta chain) was recovered during a study of T cell responses to AZD1222 COVID-19 vaccine. The CDR3 loop spans 14 amino acids. Germline values: CDR1 MNHEY, CDR2 SVGEGT. V was trimmed by 4 bases and J by 0 bases, leaving 10 bases between them. The data were produced by immunoSEQ multiplex PCR, yet TCRdb's version contains in-frame clones alone and is incomplete. There are approximately 110,000 clones in the sample; 90% to 95% occur only once, and roughly 2% lies in the top ten. Sequences were derived from peripheral blood, sampled on day 0 of AZD1222 vaccination. This TCR derives from an adult in good health. The chain combines TRBV6-2 or TRBV6-3 with TRBJ2-7; D gene unclear. The CDR3 sequence: CASSFDGFSYEQYF. Here the CDR3 DNA reads TGTGCCAGCAGTTTCGACGGGTTCTCCTACGAGCAGTACTTC.